This T cell receptor beta chain was documented in a study of blood T cell repertoires in COVID-19. Study at large: Whether acute or convalescent, the COVID-19 samples came from the United States, Italy and Spain. Sample material is recorded as cDNA or gDNA derived from T cells, B-cell-depleted T cells, or PBMCs.

Germline CDR1 is SGHVS and CDR2 is FQNEAQ. The CDR3 consists of 13 residues. The V and J ends lost 2 bases and 11 bases respectively, with 12 bases between them. Per the original methods: Amplification from reference gene primers served as the basis for estimated nucleated cell counts. Repertoires were generated with immunoSEQ multiplex PCR, while TCRdb's copy carries only in-frame clones and drops some. The V and J calls and clone size come from that table; D and trimming were worked out from the DNA. The data contain 180,000 or so clones, about 85% of them singletons. What was sequenced was peripheral blood. This sequence originates from a man between 18 and 29 years old with acute or convalescent COVID-19. The genes are TRBV7-8 and TRBJ1-4; tentatively, D is TRBD1 (5 bases). The CDR3 DNA reads TGTGCCAGCAGCTTAAGGGCAGGGAGGAAACTGTTTTTT. It yields the protein CASSLRAGRKLFF.